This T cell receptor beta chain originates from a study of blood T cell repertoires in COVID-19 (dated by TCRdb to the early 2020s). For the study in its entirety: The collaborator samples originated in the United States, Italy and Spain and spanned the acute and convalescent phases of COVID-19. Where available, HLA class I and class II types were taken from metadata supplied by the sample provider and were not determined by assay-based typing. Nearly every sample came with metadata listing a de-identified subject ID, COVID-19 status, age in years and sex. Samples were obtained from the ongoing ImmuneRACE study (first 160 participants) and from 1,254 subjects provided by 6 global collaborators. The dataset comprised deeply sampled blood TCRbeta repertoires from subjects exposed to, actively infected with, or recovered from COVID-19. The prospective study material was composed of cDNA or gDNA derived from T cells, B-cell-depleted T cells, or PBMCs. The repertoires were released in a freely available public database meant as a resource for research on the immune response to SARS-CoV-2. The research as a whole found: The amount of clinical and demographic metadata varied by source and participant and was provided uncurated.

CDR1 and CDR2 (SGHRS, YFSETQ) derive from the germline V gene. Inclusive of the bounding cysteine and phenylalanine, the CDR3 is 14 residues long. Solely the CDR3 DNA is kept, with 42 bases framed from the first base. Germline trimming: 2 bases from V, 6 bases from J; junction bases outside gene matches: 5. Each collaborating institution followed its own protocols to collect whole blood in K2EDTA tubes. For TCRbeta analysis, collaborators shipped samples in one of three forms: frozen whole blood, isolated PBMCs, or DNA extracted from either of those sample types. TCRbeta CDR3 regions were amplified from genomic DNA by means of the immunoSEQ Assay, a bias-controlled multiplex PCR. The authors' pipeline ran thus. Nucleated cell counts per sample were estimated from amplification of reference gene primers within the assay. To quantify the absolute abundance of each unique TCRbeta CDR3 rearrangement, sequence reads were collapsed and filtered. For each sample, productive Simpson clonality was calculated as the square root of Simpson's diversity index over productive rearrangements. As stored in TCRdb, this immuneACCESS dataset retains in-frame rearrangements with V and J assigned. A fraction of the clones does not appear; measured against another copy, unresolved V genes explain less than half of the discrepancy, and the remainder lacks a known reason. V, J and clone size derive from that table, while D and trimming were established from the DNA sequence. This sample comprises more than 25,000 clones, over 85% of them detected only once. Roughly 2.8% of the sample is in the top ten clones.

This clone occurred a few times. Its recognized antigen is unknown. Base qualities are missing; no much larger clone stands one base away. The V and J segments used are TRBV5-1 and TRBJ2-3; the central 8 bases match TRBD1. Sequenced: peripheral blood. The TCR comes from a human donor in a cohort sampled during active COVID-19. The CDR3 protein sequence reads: CASSFRQGRDTQYF. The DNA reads TGCGCCAGCAGCTTCAGACAGGGGCGGGATACGCAGTATTTT. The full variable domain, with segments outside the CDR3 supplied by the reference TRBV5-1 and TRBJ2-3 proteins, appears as KAGVTQTPRYLIKTRGQQVTLSCSPISGHRSVSWYQQTPGQGLQFLFEYFSETQRNKGNFPGRFSGRQFSNSRSEMNVSTLELGDSALYLCASSFRQGRDTQYFGPGTRLTVL.